A single sample is the source of the 23 T cell receptor beta chains below, sequenced in a study of response to subunit inactivated influenza vaccine. Using its own MiXCR run on the RT-PCR reads, TCRdb lists one record per CDR3 protein. The table shows 150,000 to 200,000 distinct CDR3 sequences, with about 11% occurring only once. The input for sequencing was non-naive T cells sorted from PBMCs, taken about 40 days after vaccination. The receptors were sampled from a man between 45 and 60 years old who received an inactivated influenza vaccine.

This clonotype was seen a handful of times. V usage is TRBV6-2 or TRBV6-3 and J usage is TRBJ2-2; 11 bases align to TRBD2. CDR1 and CDR2 (germline): MNHEY, SVGEGT. The CDR3 is made up of 16 amino acids. V was clipped by 5 bases and J by 1 base; unmatched bases: 3. DNA of the CDR3: TGTGCCAGCAGTAGACTAGCGGGACGGAACACCGGGGAGCTGTTTTTT. Its protein product is CASSRLAGRNTGELFF.

This clonotype was observed a few times. The chain carries TRBV9 and TRBJ1-3; 7 nucleotides match TRBD1. V shed 3 bases and J 0 bases; nucleotides not matched to a gene: 3. From germline, CDR1 is SGDLS and CDR2 YYNGEE. CDR3 length: 15 amino acids. CDR3 sequence reads: CASSGQGSSGNTIYF. The CDR3, as DNA: TGTGCCAGCAGCGGACAGGGAAGCTCTGGAAACACCATATATTTT.

The J gene is TRBJ2-1, the V gene TRBV4-3; 7 bases line up with TRBD1. The closer fit of TRBJ2-7 to the DNA end suggests the J call may be wrong. This CDR3 is 17 amino acids long. Germline lookup yields CDR1 LGHNA and CDR2 YSLEER. CDR3 region: CASSQDFRDSIYNEQYF. The DNA for the CDR3 is TGCGCCAGCAGCCAAGATTTCCGGGACAGTATCTACAATGAGCAGTACTTC.

This clonotype came up a few times. J is TRBJ2-6 and V is TRBV25-1; D is undetermined. V was pared by 2 bases and J by 0 bases, with 8 bases between. This CDR3 is built from 16 residues. Germline V lookup: CDR1 MGHDK, CDR2 SYGVNS. Here the CDR3 reads CASSEHGVSGANVLTF. CDR3 nucleotide sequence: TGTGCCAGCAGTGAACACGGAGTCTCTGGGGCCAACGTCCTGACTTTC. The full variable domain, rest sourced from reference TRBV25-1 and TRBJ2-6, is EADIYQTPRYLVIGTGKKITLECSQTMGHDKMYWYQQDPGMELHLIHYSYGVNSTEKGDLSSESTVSRIRTEHFPLTLESARPSHTSQYLCASSEHGVSGANVLTFGAGSRLTVL.

Only a few counts were recorded for this clonotype. This chain links TRBV5-1 with TRBJ1-2; 12 nucleotides line up with TRBD1. There are 15 residues in the CDR3. The V and J ends lost 7 bases and 5 bases, in that order; junction bases with no gene match: 9. Per germline, CDR1 SGHRS and CDR2 YFSETQ. CDR3 loop: CASAGQGASLYGYTF. The CDR3 DNA sequence: TGCGCCAGCGCGGGACAGGGGGCATCTCTTTATGGCTACACCTTC.

The chain has TRBV5-1 and TRBJ2-6, with 7 nucleotides matching TRBD2. V was clipped by 0 bases and J by 1 base; unmatched bases: 4. Germline V gene sequence: CDR1 SGHRS, CDR2 YFSETQ. This CDR3 has 17 amino acids. The CDR3 DNA reads TGCGCCAGCAGCTTGGAGGGAGGGCCGTCTGGGGCCAACGTCCTGACTTTC. It encodes CASSLEGGPSGANVLTF.

This clonotype was seen a handful of times. The chain couples TRBV12-3 or TRBV12-4 to TRBJ2-3, with TRBD2 identical over 8 bases. This CDR3 comprises 15 residues. The junction had 4 bases not matched to a gene; V was cut back by 4 bases and J by 1 base. CDR3 region: CASSSPGLGTDTQYF. The CDR3 DNA is TGTGCCAGCAGTTCCCCGGGACTAGGCACAGATACGCAGTATTTT.

This clonotype was observed a handful of times. The V call is TRBV30, the J call TRBJ2-1, with D possibly being TRBD1 (5 bases). Germline CDR1 is GTSNPN and CDR2 is SVGIG (reference sequence). This CDR3 is built from 12 residues. Trimming left V 0 bases short and J 5 bases short, with 5 bases between. The DNA for the CDR3 is TGTGCCTGGAGTGTACAGGACAATGAGCAGTTCTTC. It is translated as CAWSVQDNEQFF.

The genes are TRBV5-1 and TRBJ2-7; 7 nucleotides match TRBD2. Germline V gives CDR1 SGHRS, CDR2 YFSETQ. This CDR3 has 14 residues. Trimming at V came to 2 bases and at J to 3 bases, leaving 5 bases not matched to a gene. The CDR3 coding sequence is TGCGCCAGCAGCTTTACTGGGGGGGGCTACGAGCAGTACTTC. Amino acids: CASSFTGGGYEQYF.

The chain links TRBV12-3 or TRBV12-4 to TRBJ2-1; D perhaps matches TRBD1 (7 bases). This CDR3 is 15 amino acids long. V lost 6 bases and J 2 bases, leaving 14 bases between the germline ends. In nucleotides, the CDR3 is TGTGCCAGCAGCAACTTCAGGGGGGCCTACAATGAGCAGTTCTTC. This encodes CASSNFRGAYNEQFF.

J is TRBJ2-7 and V is TRBV6-2 or TRBV6-3, with 10 positions matching TRBD1. Germline V gives CDR1 MNHEY, CDR2 SVGEGT. Trimming removed 2 bases from V and 2 bases from J; junction bases left unmatched: 9. This CDR3 region has 17 residues. Here the CDR3 DNA reads TGTGCCAGCAGTTACGGGGACCGGACAGGGGGTGCCTACGAGCAGTACTTC. It is translated as CASSYGDRTGGAYEQYF.

This clonotype has at least ten counts. The chain employs TRBV20-1 and TRBJ2-1; 13 bases are a match to TRBD2. CDR1 is DFQATT and CDR2 is SNEGSKA in the germline V gene (reference sequence). The CDR3 runs to 15 residues. Trimming at V came to 5 bases and at J to 9 bases, leaving 10 bases not matched to a gene. The CDR3 coding sequence is TGCAGTGCTTCCAGGACTAGCGGGAGTCTCGGTGAGCAGTTCTTC. This translates into CSASRTSGSLGEQFF.

This clonotype has only a few counts. The chain carries TRBV5-1 and TRBJ2-2, with TRBD1 identical over 7 bases. Trimming at V came to 4 bases and at J to 3 bases, leaving 6 bases not matched to a gene. This CDR3 spans 15 amino acids. From germline, CDR1 is SGHRS and CDR2 YFSETQ. The chain's CDR3 is CASSLYDRDTGELFF. The CDR3 bases are TGCGCCAGCAGCCTCTACGACAGGGACACCGGGGAGCTGTTTTTT.

This clonotype was detected ten times or more. The chain recombines TRBV7-2 with TRBJ1-5; 10 bases fit TRBD1. The CDR3 covers 20 residues. Germline V gene data show CDR1 as SGHTA and CDR2 as FQGNSA. The V and J ends lost 0 bases and 1 base, in that order; junction bases with no gene match: 12. This chain's CDR3 is CASSLAPGTGAALSNQPQHF. The CDR3 nucleotides read TGTGCCAGCAGCTTAGCGCCCGGGACAGGGGCGGCGTTGAGCAATCAGCCCCAGCATTTT.

This clonotype was observed a few times. The V gene is TRBV7-9, the J gene TRBJ2-5; 10 nucleotides line up with TRBD1. J gave up 4 bases and V 6 bases, and 5 bases lay outside the gene matches. This CDR3 is 14 amino acids long. The germline V gene encodes CDR1 SEHNR and CDR2 FQNEAQ (reference sequence). The CDR3 DNA reads as TGTGCCAGCAGGAAGACAGGGGGCCCAGAGACCCAGTACTTC. This sequence encodes CASRKTGGPETQYF.

This clonotype was seen at least ten times. The genes are TRBV7-9 and TRBJ2-1, with 10 bases identical to TRBD1. With 5 bases clipped from V and 5 bases from J, the junction kept 9 bases outside the gene matches. Looked up from germline, CDR1 is SEHNR and CDR2 is FQNEAQ (reference sequence). The length of the CDR3 is 16 residues. The CDR3 sequence is CASSTLPGTGDNEQFF. The CDR3 bases are TGTGCCAGCAGCACGCTCCCCGGGACAGGGGACAATGAGCAGTTCTTC.

This clonotype was observed many times. V and J are TRBV20-1 and TRBJ1-6; tentatively, D is TRBD1 (5 bases). V lost 2 bases to trimming and J lost 0 bases, with 14 bases between them. The CDR3 covers 17 residues. Germline loops: CDR1 DFQATT, CDR2 SNEGSKA (reference sequence). In nucleotides, the CDR3 is TGCAGTGCTAGACGCCAGGGAGGTGGCTCCTATAATTCACCCCTCCACTTT. It encodes CSARRQGGGSYNSPLHF.

To note about this clonotype: A junction end diverges from the germline sequence, so it may reflect a read error. The rearrangement joins TRBV12-3 or TRBV12-4 to TRBJ2-4, with 7 bases identical to TRBD1. The CDR3 is made up of 18 amino acids. CDR3 sequence (DNA): TGTACCAGCAGTTTACACCCTCCGGGACAGAAGATCAAAAACATTCAGTACTTC. This encodes CTSSLHPPGQKIKNIQYF.

The rearrangement links TRBV7-3 to TRBJ2-1; TRBD2 agrees at 7 bases. This CDR3 spans 15 amino acids. The germline CDR1 and CDR2 sequences are SGHTA and FQGTGA. The J segment lost 8 bases and the V segment lost 5 bases, leaving 12 bases of the junction unmatched. CDR3 amino acids: CASSRGGESSYEQFF. The CDR3 nucleotides are TGTGCCAGCAGCCGGGGAGGGGAGAGTAGCTATGAGCAGTTCTTC.

As for this clonotype: The conserved phenylalanine or tryptophan normally closing the CDR3 is absent here, so this likely arose from a read error. The J gene is TRBJ2-1, the V gene TRBV7-2; D remains ambiguous. This CDR3 spans 12 amino acids. V lost 5 bases, J lost 7 bases, and 9 bases lay in between. CDR1 SGHTA and CDR2 FQGNSA come from the germline V gene. The CDR3 nucleotides read TGTGCCAGCAGCCCCCAGAAAAATGAGCAGTTCGTC. Encoded protein: CASSPQKNEQFV.

This clonotype was detected only a few times. The chain joins TRBV6-4 to TRBJ2-1; 9 bases agree with TRBD2. After removal of 4 bases from V and 5 bases from J, the junction contained 3 bases not matched to a gene. The CDR3 covers 14 residues. Germline V gene data show CDR1 as MRHNA and CDR2 as SNTAGT. CDR3 sequence: CASSGSGGNNEQFF. Written as DNA, the CDR3 is TGTGCCAGCAGTGGTAGCGGGGGCAACAATGAGCAGTTCTTC.

This clonotype was counted many times. This chain uses TRBV6-2 or TRBV6-3 with TRBJ2-3, with TRBD2 matching over 9 bases. This CDR3 comprises 16 residues. Trimming took 5 bases from V and 2 from J; bases not matched to a gene: 8. Germline assignment: CDR1 MNHEY and CDR2 SVGEGT. Here the CDR3 reads CASSPTSGSFTDTQYF. CDR3 nucleotides: TGTGCCAGCAGTCCGACTAGCGGATCATTCACAGATACGCAGTATTTT.

CDR3 in DNA: TGTGCCAGCAGCTATCCCCAGGGTGGCTACACCTTC. Its translation: CASSYPQGGYTF. The genes are TRBV6-2 or TRBV6-3 and TRBJ1-2; D possibly corresponds to TRBD1 (5 bases). The CDR3 extends over 12 amino acids. V lost 6 bases and J lost 7, with 12 bases in between. Germline V gene sequence: CDR1 MNHEY, CDR2 SVGEGT.